This T cell receptor beta chain was captured in a study of blood T cell repertoires in COVID-19. Study information: The origin of the acute and convalescent COVID-19 samples was the United States, Italy and Spain. PBMCs, B-cell-depleted T cells, or T cells provided the cDNA or gDNA that made up the material.

The assay was immunoSEQ multiplex PCR, and TCRdb's table has in-frame clones only and misses some. The top ten clones hold around 2.2% of a sample with approximately 220,000 clones, about 86% of them seen once. V gave up 5 bases and J gave up 3 bases, with 10 bases separating them. Germline CDR1 reads SQVTM; CDR2 reads ANQGSEA. This CDR3 has 12 amino acids. Specimen: peripheral blood. The receptor was derived from a woman in her fifties or sixties with acute or convalescent COVID-19. The chain combines TRBV29-1 with TRBJ1-1; no clear D gene. The CDR3 bases are TGCAGCGTTCTGAGGGTCGACACTGAAGCTTTCTTT. Protein product: CSVLRVDTEAFF.